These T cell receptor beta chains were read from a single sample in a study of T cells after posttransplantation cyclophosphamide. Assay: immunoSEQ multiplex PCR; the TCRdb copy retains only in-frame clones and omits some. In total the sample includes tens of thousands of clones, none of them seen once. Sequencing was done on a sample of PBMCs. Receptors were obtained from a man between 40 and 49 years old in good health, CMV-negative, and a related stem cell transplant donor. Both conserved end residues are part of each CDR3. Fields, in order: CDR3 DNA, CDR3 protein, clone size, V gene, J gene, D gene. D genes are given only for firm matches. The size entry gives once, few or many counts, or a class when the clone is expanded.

DNA: TGTGCCAGCAGTTCACGGACAACTACTTCCTACGAGCAGTACTTC; CDR3: CASSSRTTTSYEQYF; size: many; V: TRBV6-6; J: TRBJ2-7; D: NA
DNA: TGTGCCAGTACAACCAGGTTCGCGAACACCGGGGAGCTGTTTTTT; CDR3: CASTTRFANTGELFF; size: many; V: TRBV6-1; J: TRBJ2-2; D: NA
DNA: TGTGCCAGTAGTACCCGAGAGAGCGGGAGTGGAGATACGCAGTATTTT; CDR3: CASSTRESGSGDTQYF; size: many; V: TRBV19; J: TRBJ2-3; D: TRBD2
DNA: TGTGCCAGCTCACCGGGGGACTCGTGGAACACCGGGGAGCTGTTTTTT; CDR3: CASSPGDSWNTGELFF; size: many; V: TRBV18; J: TRBJ2-2; D: NA
DNA: TGTGCCTGGAGGGGTGGAGGGGTGGAGACCCAGTACTTC; CDR3: CAWRGGGVETQYF; size: many; V: TRBV30; J: TRBJ2-5; D: NA
DNA: TGTGCCAGCAGTGCAACAGGGGGAAACGAGCAGTACTTC; CDR3: CASSATGGNEQYF; size: few; V: TRBV6-1; J: TRBJ2-7; D: TRBD1
DNA: TGTGCCAGCAGAGGGGGTTTCTGGGAGCAGTACTTC; CDR3: CASRGGFWEQYF; size: many; V: TRBV6-5; J: TRBJ2-7; D: NA
DNA: TGTGCCAGCAGGAGACTCGACACAGATACGCAGTATTTT; CDR3: CASRRLDTDTQYF; size: few; V: TRBV27; J: TRBJ2-3; D: NA
DNA: TGCGCCACCTCGGGACAGGAGAACACCGGGGAGCTGTTTTTT; CDR3: CATSGQENTGELFF; size: many; V: TRBV5-1; J: TRBJ2-2; D: TRBD1
DNA: TGTGCCAGCAGCTTGACAGTGGGGGCCCACCAGCCCCAGCATTTT; CDR3: CASSLTVGAHQPQHF; size: many; V: TRBV7-2; J: TRBJ1-5; D: NA
DNA: TGTGCCAGCAGTCCGGACAGGGCGAGCCAGCCCCAGCATTTT; CDR3: CASSPDRASQPQHF; size: many; V: TRBV6-5; J: TRBJ1-5; D: TRBD1
DNA: TGTGCCAGCAGCCTCCGGGACAGCTATCAGCCCCAGCATTTT; CDR3: CASSLRDSYQPQHF; size: many; V: TRBV9; J: TRBJ1-5; D: TRBD1
DNA: TGCGCCAGCAGCCGCGGTCCGGTTAGCGGTAGCTCCTACAATGAGCAGTTCTTC; CDR3: CASSRGPVSGSSYNEQFF; size: many; V: TRBV5-1; J: TRBJ2-1; D: NA
DNA: TGTGCCAGCAGTATCCGGGACAGCCCCTACGAGCAGTACTTC; CDR3: CASSIRDSPYEQYF; size: many; V: TRBV28; J: TRBJ2-7; D: TRBD1
DNA: TGTGCCAGCAGTTACCCGGGACTCCGCGGGTACAATGAGCAGTTCTTC; CDR3: CASSYPGLRGYNEQFF; size: many; V: TRBV6-6; J: TRBJ2-1; D: NA
DNA: TGCGCCAGCAGCCAGTTCCAGGACACGAACATTCAGTACTTC; CDR3: CASSQFQDTNIQYF; size: many; V: TRBV4-1; J: TRBJ2-4; D: NA